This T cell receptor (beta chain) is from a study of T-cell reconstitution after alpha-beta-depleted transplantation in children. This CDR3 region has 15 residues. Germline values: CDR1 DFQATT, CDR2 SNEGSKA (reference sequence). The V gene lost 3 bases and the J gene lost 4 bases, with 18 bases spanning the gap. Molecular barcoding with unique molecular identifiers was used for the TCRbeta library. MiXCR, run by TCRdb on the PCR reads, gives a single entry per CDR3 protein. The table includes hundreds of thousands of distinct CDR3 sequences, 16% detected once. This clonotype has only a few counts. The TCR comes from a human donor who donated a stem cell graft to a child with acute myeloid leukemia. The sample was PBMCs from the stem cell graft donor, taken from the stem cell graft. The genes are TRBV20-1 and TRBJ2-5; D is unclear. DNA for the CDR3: TGCAGTGCTAGTCCGGCTAAGCGTGCTAGAGAGACCCAGTACTTC. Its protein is CSASPAKRARETQYF.